These T cell receptor beta chains were read from a single sample in a study of shared clonotypes between healthy human individuals. Here immunoSEQ multiplex PCR was the method, and the copy in TCRdb shows in-frame clones only, minus some. The sample yields 2 million to 3 million clones, approximately 94% seen once. Sequencing was done on a sample of naive CD4+ T cells sorted from blood. These receptor sequences come from a young man in good health. Both conserved end residues are part of each CDR3. D genes are given only for firm matches. Expanded clones are given a class, and other clones once, few, many or no size at all.

cdr3_length clone_size j_call v_call d_call cdr3_aa cdr3_nt
11 . TRBJ1-1 TRBV20-1 . CSARGGGEAFF TGCAGTGCTAGAGGGGGGGGTGAAGCTTTCTTT
14 . TRBJ1-1 TRBV5-6 . CASSSRRLNTEAFF TGTGCCAGCAGCTCTCGCCGTCTGAACACTGAAGCTTTCTTT
16 . TRBJ2-7 TRBV21-1 . CASSTCGTPDLFEQYF TGTGCCAGCAGCACATGCGGGACTCCGGATCTCTTCGAGCAGTACTTC
13 . TRBJ1-2 TRBV4-3 . CASSQDKGYGYTF TGCGCCAGCAGCCAAGATAAGGGCTATGGCTACACCTTC
14 . TRBJ1-2 TRBV5-1 TRBD1 CASSLEYRGQGYTF TGCGCCAGCAGCTTGGAATACAGGGGGCAGGGCTACACCTTC
18 . TRBJ2-1 TRBV4-1 . CASSRLGGVVQTNNEQFF TGCGCCAGCAGCCGTCTCGGCGGAGTGGTACAAACAAACAATGAGCAGTTCTTC
14 . TRBJ2-7 TRBV7-2 . CASSLEGSYHEQYF TGTGCCAGCAGCTTAGAGGGCTCCTACCACGAGCAGTACTTC
13 . TRBJ1-2 TRBV6-1 TRBD1 CASREGGIYGYTF TGTGCCAGCAGGGAAGGGGGCATCTATGGCTACACCTTC
15 . TRBJ2-7 TRBV9 . CASSVDSSPSYEQYF TGTGCCAGCAGCGTAGATAGCAGTCCGTCCTACGAGCAGTACTTC
16 . TRBJ1-1 TRBV28 TRBD1 CASPAGTGVKNTEAFF TGTGCCAGCCCGGCCGGGACAGGGGTGAAGAACACTGAAGCTTTCTTT
17 once TRBJ1-2 TRBV12-5 TRBD1 CASGLVQGGTPNYGYTF TGTGCTAGTGGTTTGGTACAGGGGGGAACACCTAACTATGGCTACACCTTC
14 . TRBJ1-2 TRBV6-1 . CASRNTGSRNGYTF TGTGCCAGCAGGAATACGGGATCTCGGAATGGCTACACCTTC
12 . TRBJ2-3 TRBV30 . CAWKVGTDTQYF TGTGCCTGGAAAGTGGGAACAGATACGCAGTATTTT
15 . TRBJ1-5 TRBV12-5 . CASGSDVGGAQPQHF TGTGCTAGTGGTTCCGATGTGGGGGGCGCTCAGCCCCAGCATTTT
15 . TRBJ1-2 TRBV19 TRBD1 CASSNDRQGSDGYTF TGTGCCAGTAGTAACGACCGACAGGGGTCGGATGGCTACACCTTC
15 . TRBJ2-3 TRBV5-6 . CASSSDLVSPDTQYF TGTGCCAGCAGCTCGGATCTAGTAAGCCCAGATACGCAGTATTTT
13 . TRBJ2-5 TRBV5-1 . CASSPLQQETQYF TGCGCCAGCAGCCCCCTACAGCAAGAGACCCAGTACTTC
15 . TRBJ2-2 TRBV10-3 . CAISEGQINTGELFF TGTGCCATCAGTGAGGGACAAATAAACACCGGGGAGCTGTTTTTT
14 . TRBJ2-7 TRBV9 TRBD2 CASSSGTSGIEQYF TGTGCCAGCAGCTCAGGGACTAGCGGGATCGAGCAGTACTTC
11 . TRBJ2-7 TRBV6-5 . CASSPGREQYF TGTGCCAGCAGTCCCGGACGCGAGCAGTACTTC